The 7 T cell receptor beta chains below come from one sample, sequenced in a study of T cell responses to AZD1222 COVID-19 vaccine. The table came from immunoSEQ multiplex PCR; TCRdb's copy has only in-frame clones and leaves some out. Counted here are around 28,000 clones, around 80% occurring once; the ten biggest clones make up 5.8%. The source material was peripheral blood, sampled on day 0 of AZD1222 vaccination. The origin of the receptors is an adult in good health.

V and J are TRBV7-2 and TRBJ2-1; tentatively, D is TRBD2 (5 bases). CDR3 length: 15 residues. Trimming cost V 1 base and J 4 bases, with 11 bases left between them. CDR1 is SGHTA and CDR2 is FQGNSA in the germline V gene. The CDR3 sequence is CASSLGERTYNEQFF. CDR3 DNA: TGTGCCAGCAGCTTAGGAGAACGGACTTACAATGAGCAGTTCTTC.

CDR3 nucleotide sequence: TGTGCCAGCAGCTTCCAAACAGGAATCCAAGAGACCCAGTACTTC. Its protein is CASSFQTGIQETQYF. The chain employs TRBV7-2 and TRBJ2-5; a weak D match, TRBD1 (5 bases). With 3 bases removed from V and 1 base from J, the gap between germline ends came to 12 bases. The V gene's germline CDR1 is SGHTA and CDR2 FQGNSA. The CDR3 runs 15 residues.

The J gene is TRBJ1-5, the V gene TRBV7-2; no clear D gene. The CDR3 sequence is 17 residues long. V lost 2 bases and J 3 bases, leaving 17 bases between the germline ends. The germline V gene encodes CDR1 SGHTA and CDR2 FQGNSA. As DNA, the CDR3 is TGTGCCAGCAGCTTATTCGTCCGGAGGGTTTCCAATCAGCCCCAGCATTTT. It encodes CASSLFVRRVSNQPQHF. Complete variable domain (other parts from reference TRBV7-2 and TRBJ1-5): GAGVSQSPSNKVTEKGKDVELRCDPISGHTALYWYRQSLGQGLEFLIYFQGNSAPDKSGLPSDRFSAERTGGSVSTLTIQRTQQEDSAVYLCASSLFVRRVSNQPQHFGDGTRLSIL.

The V call is TRBV5-1, the J call TRBJ2-7, with TRBD2 matching over 11 bases. This CDR3 has 17 amino acids. The junction had 8 bases not matched to a gene; V was cut back by 0 bases and J by 3 bases. From germline, CDR1 is SGHRS and CDR2 YFSETQ. The DNA for the CDR3 is TGCGCCAGCAGCTTGGCCGGGCTAGCGGGAGGTAACTACGAGCAGTACTTC. Its translation: CASSLAGLAGGNYEQYF.

This chain joins TRBV6-5 and TRBJ1-2; D gene ambiguous. The CDR3 consists of 14 residues. The germline CDR1 and CDR2 sequences are MNHEY and SVGAGI. Trimming took 6 bases from V and 4 from J, leaving 15 bases between them. The CDR3 sequence is CASSYLGDRYGYTF. CDR3 DNA sequence: TGTGCCAGCAGCTATTTAGGAGACCGCTATGGCTACACCTTC.

The chain carries TRBV6-1 and TRBJ2-1; D perhaps matches TRBD2 (6 bases). CDR3 size: 15 residues. In germline, CDR1 is MNHNS, CDR2 SASEGT. V dropped 1 base and J dropped 5 bases, with 12 bases sitting between them. The CDR3 here is CASSEGLGPHNEQFF. The CDR3 region has the DNA TGTGCCAGCAGTGAAGGACTAGGTCCCCACAATGAGCAGTTCTTC.

The rearrangement joins TRBV5-1 to TRBJ2-2; 7 positions agree with TRBD1. Germline loops: CDR1 SGHRS, CDR2 YFSETQ. V lost 4 bases and J lost 5; bases outside the gene matches: 2. This CDR3 is 13 amino acids long. CDR3 loop: CASSQGDTGELFF. The CDR3 DNA is TGCGCCAGCAGCCAGGGGGATACCGGGGAGCTGTTTTTT.